The clone carrying this TCR beta chain registers medium-sized (0.01 to 0.1%) by frequency. As yet, its antigen is unknown. Germline values: CDR1 DFQATT, CDR2 SNEGSKA (reference sequence). The CDR3 runs to 12 residues. This entry belongs to a study of T cells in severe cutaneous drug reactions. Study overall: Culprit drug assignment used the Naranjo algorithm and the ALDEN algorithm.

The patients sequenced had a carbamazepine-induced Stevens-Johnson syndrome or toxic epidermal necrolysis reaction. Study-wide points: Blister cells averaged roughly 29% and PBMC around 5% TRBV12-4 in carbamazepine-induced Stevens-Johnson syndrome or toxic epidermal necrolysis patients.

Libraries were made by iRepertoire multiplex PCR with TCR subtype-specific primers for bulk and single-cell sequencing. TCRdb re-analyzed the multiplex PCR reads; it lists each CDR3 protein once, without DNA. Its table records about 1,000 distinct CDR3 sequences. Material for sequencing was PBMCs. V is TRBV20-1 and J is TRBJ1-5. This sequence originates from a human donor with Stevens-Johnson syndrome, a severe cutaneous drug reaction. The CDR3 is CSARGPNQPQHF.